The 2 T cell receptor beta chains presented below share a single source sample, sequenced in a study of blood T cell repertoires in COVID-19 (dated by TCRdb to 2019 to 2021). The library was obtained by the immunoSEQ multiplex PCR assay. TCRdb retrieved this table from immuneACCESS and kept in-frame rearrangements only. Not all clones are present; in checked studies, unresolved V genes account for under half, and no reason is known for the remainder. The sample data list 100,000 or so clones, and approximately 92% of these were observed just once. The ten largest clones represent 4.5% to 6% of the sample. Sequenced sample: peripheral blood. These receptors all stem from a man between 65 and 85 years old with acute or convalescent COVID-19.

The V and J genes are TRBV18 and TRBJ1-2; 9 bases are shared with TRBD1. There are 15 residues in the CDR3. J lost 4 bases, V lost 6 bases, and 9 bases had no gene match. CDR1 is KGHSH and CDR2 is LQKENI in the germline V gene. DNA for the CDR3: TGTGCCAGCTCCGGGACAGGGAGGGATTTCTATGGCTACACCTTC. Residues: CASSGTGRDFYGYTF.

The chain employs TRBV6-1 and TRBJ1-4; D might be TRBD1 (5 bases). Germline-derived CDR1 and CDR2 are MNHNS and SASEGT. V lost 0 bases and J lost 5, with 10 bases in between. This CDR3 has 15 residues. CDR3 bases: TGTGCCAGCAGTGAAGCGGGCGGGGGAAATGAAAAACTGTTTTTT. Translation: CASSEAGGGNEKLFF.